This T cell receptor (beta chain) emerged from a study of T-cell reconstitution after alpha-beta-depleted transplantation in children. Germline V gives CDR1 SGHRS, CDR2 YFSETQ. The CDR3 length is 12 residues. V shed 5 bases and J shed 4 bases, with 9 bases lying between them. Unique molecular identifiers were built into the TCRbeta library. A single record per CDR3 protein comes from TCRdb applying MiXCR to the PCR reads. The sample contains a few hundred thousand distinct CDR3 sequences, more than 8% of which appear only once. This clonotype was counted ten times or more. The source was PBMCs from the stem cell graft donor, collected from the stem cell graft. The receptor was isolated from a human donor who donated a stem cell graft to a child with SCID. The rearrangement links TRBV5-1 to TRBJ1-1, with TRBD1 as a possible D gene (5 bases). The CDR3 spells CASRSGATEAFF. The CDR3 nucleotides are TGCGCCAGCAGATCCGGGGCCACTGAAGCTTTCTTT.